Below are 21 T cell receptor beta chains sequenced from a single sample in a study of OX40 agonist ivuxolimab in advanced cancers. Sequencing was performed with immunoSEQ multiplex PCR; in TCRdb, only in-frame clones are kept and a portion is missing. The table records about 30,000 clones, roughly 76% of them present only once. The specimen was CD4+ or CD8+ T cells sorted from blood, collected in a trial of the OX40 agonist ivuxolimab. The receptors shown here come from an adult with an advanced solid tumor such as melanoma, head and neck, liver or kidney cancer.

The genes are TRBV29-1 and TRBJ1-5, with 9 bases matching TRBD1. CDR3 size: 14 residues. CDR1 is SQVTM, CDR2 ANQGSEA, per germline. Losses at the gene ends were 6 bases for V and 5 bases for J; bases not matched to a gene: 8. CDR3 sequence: CSVWDRAGHQPQHF. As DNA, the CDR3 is TGCAGCGTCTGGGACAGGGCTGGGCATCAGCCCCAGCATTTT.

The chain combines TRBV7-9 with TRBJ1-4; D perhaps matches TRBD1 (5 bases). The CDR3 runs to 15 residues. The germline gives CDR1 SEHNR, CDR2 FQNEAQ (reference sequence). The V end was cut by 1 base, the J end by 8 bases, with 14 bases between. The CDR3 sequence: CASSLGSGGSEKLFF. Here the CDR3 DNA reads TGTGCCAGCAGCTTAGGCAGCGGGGGGTCCGAAAAACTGTTTTTT.

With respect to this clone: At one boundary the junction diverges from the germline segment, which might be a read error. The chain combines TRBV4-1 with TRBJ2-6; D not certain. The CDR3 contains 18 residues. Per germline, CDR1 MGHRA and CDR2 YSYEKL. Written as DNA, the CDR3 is TGCGCCAGCAGCCAAGAAACGGTACGACCCTCTCGGGCCAACGTCCTGACTTTC. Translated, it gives CASSQETVRPSRANVLTF.

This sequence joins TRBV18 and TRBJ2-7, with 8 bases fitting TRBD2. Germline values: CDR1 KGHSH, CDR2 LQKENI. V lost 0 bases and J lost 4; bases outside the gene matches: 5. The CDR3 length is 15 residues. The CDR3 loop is CASSPPSGSGYEQYF. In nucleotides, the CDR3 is TGTGCCAGCTCACCACCGAGCGGGAGTGGGTACGAGCAGTACTTC.

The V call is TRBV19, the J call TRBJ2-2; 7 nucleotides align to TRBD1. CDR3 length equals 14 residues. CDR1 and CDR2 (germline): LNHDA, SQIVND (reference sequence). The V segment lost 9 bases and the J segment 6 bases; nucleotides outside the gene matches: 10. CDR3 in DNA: TGTGCCAGCAAGACAGGGAGAGTCCCCGGGGAGCTGTTTTTT. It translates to CASKTGRVPGELFF.

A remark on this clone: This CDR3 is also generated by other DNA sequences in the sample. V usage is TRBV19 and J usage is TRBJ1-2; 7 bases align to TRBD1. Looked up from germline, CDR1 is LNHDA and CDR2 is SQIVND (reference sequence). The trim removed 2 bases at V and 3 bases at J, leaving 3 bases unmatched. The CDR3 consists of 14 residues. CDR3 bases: TGTGCCAGTAGTATAACAGGGGTTGACTATGGCTACACCTTC. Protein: CASSITGVDYGYTF.

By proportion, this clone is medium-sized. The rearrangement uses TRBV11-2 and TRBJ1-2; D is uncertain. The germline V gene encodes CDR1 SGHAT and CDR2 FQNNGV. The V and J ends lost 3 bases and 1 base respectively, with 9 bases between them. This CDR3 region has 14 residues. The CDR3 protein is CASSFDGFNYGYTF. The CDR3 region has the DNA TGTGCCAGCAGCTTCGACGGATTTAACTATGGCTACACCTTC.

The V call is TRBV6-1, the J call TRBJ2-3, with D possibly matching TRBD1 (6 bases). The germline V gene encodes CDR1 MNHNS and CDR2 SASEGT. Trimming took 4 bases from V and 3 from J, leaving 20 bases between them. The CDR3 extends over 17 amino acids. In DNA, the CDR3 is TGTGCCAGCAGTGCGCCCCGACGGACAGTAAGGACAGATACGCAGTATTTT. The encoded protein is CASSAPRRTVRTDTQYF.

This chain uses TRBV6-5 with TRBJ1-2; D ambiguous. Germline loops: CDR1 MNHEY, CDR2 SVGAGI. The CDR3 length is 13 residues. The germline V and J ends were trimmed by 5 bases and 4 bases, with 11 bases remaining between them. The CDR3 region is CASSPGSVYGYTF. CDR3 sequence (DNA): TGTGCCAGCAGTCCGGGGTCGGTCTATGGCTACACCTTC.

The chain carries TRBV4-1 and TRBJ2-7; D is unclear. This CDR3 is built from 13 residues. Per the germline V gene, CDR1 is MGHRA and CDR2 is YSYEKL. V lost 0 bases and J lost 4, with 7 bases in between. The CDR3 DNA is TGCGCCAGCAGCCAAGATCGGTCGTACGAGCAGTACTTC. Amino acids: CASSQDRSYEQYF.

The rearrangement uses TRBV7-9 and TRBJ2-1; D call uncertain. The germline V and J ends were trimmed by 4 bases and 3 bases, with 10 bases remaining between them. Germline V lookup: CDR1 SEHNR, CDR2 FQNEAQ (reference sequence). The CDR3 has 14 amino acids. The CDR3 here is CASSYSTRYNEQFF. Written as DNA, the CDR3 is TGTGCCAGCAGCTATAGCACCCGCTACAATGAGCAGTTCTTC.

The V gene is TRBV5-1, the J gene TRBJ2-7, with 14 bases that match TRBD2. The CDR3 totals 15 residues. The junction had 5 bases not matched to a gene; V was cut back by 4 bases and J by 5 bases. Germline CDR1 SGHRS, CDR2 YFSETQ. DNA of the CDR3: TGCGCCAGCAGCACTGGGACTAGCGGGAGAAACGAGCAGTACTTC. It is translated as CASSTGTSGRNEQYF.

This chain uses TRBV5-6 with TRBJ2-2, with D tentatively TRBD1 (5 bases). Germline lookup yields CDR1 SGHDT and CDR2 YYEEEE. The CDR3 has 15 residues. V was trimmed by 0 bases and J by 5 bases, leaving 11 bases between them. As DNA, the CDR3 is TGTGCCAGCAGCTTGGCAGGGCGTCGGACCGGGGAGCTGTTTTTT. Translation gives CASSLAGRRTGELFF.

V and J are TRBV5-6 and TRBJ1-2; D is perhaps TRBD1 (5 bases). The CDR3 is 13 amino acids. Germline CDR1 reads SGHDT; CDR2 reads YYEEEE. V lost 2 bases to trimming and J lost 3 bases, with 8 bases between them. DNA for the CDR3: TGTGCCAGCAGCTTAGTGGGGGACTATGGCTACACCTTC. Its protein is CASSLVGDYGYTF.

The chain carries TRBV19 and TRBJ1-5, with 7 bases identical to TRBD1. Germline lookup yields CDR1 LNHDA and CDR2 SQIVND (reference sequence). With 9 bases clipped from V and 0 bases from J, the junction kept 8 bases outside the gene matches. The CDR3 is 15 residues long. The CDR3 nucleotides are TGTGCCAGCACAATACGACAGGGTAGCAATCAGCCCCAGCATTTT. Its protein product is CASTIRQGSNQPQHF.

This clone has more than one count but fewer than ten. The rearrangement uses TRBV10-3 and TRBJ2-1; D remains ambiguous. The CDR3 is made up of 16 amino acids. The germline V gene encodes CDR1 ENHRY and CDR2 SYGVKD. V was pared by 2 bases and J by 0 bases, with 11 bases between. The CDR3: CAISEPTGSSYNEQFF. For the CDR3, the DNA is TGTGCCATCAGTGAGCCGACTGGAAGCTCCTACAATGAGCAGTTCTTC.

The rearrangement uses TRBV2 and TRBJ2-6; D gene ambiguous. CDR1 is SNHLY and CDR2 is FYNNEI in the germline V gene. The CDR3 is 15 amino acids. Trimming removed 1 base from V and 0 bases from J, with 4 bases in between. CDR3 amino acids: CASSEEISGANVLTF. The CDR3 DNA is TGTGCCAGCAGTGAAGAGATCTCTGGGGCCAACGTCCTGACTTTC.

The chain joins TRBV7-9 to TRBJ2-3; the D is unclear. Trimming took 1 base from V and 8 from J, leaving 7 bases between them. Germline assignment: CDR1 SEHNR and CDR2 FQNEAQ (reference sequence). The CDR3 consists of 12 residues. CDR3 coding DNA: TGTGCCAGCAGCTTAGGGGGTGGTACGCAGTATTTT. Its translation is CASSLGGGTQYF.

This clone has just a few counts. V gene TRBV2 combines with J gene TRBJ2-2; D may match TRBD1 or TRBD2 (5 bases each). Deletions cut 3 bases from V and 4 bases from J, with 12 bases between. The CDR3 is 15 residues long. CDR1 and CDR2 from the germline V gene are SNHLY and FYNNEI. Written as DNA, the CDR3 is TGTGCCAGCAGTGATTCGGGACCCACCACCGGGGAGCTGTTTTTT. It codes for CASSDSGPTTGELFF.

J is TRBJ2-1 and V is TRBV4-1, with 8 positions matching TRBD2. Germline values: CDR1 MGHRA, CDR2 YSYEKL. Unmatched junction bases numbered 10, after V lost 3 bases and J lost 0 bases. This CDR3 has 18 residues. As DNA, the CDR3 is TGCGCCAGCAGCCAGGGGGTGGTCGGGAGGGCCTCCTACAATGAGCAGTTCTTC. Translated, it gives CASSQGVVGRASYNEQFF.

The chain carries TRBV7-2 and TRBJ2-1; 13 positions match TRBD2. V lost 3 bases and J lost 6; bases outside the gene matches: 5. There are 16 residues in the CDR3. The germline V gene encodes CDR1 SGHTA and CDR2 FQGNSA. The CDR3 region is CASSFATSGRFNEQFF. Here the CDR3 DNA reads TGTGCCAGCAGCTTCGCGACTAGCGGGAGGTTCAATGAGCAGTTCTTC. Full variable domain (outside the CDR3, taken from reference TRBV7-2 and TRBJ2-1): GAGVSQSPSNKVTEKGKDVELRCDPISGHTALYWYRQSLGQGLEFLIYFQGNSAPDKSGLPSDRFSAERTGGSVSTLTIQRTQQEDSAVYLCASSFATSGRFNEQFFGPGTRLTVL.